These 14 T cell receptor beta chains originate from one sample sequenced in a study of identical twins. TCRdb reprocessed the 5' RACE reads via MiXCR and lists one record per CDR3 protein. The sample includes 1.5 million to 2 million distinct CDR3 sequences, 32% of them seen just once. The material sequenced was cord blood. The source is a newborn girl in good health.

This clonotype has a single count. The chain carries TRBV7-9 and TRBJ1-5; no firm D call. The V and J ends lost 0 bases and 9 bases respectively, with 12 bases between them. This CDR3 region has 14 residues. The germline V gene encodes CDR1 SEHNR and CDR2 FQNEAQ (reference sequence). CDR3 nucleotide sequence: TGTGCCAGCAGCTTAGCCGCCAGTCTTTCGCCCCAGCATTTT. It translates to CASSLAASLSPQHF.

The rearrangement joins TRBV5-1 to TRBJ2-7; 9 positions match TRBD1. The CDR3 consists of 14 residues. CDR1 is SGHRS, CDR2 YFSETQ, per germline. V gave up 2 bases and J gave up 5 bases; unmatched junction bases: 5. The CDR3 loop reads CASSFRDRAHEQYF. CDR3 bases: TGCGCCAGCAGCTTCCGGGACAGGGCCCACGAGCAGTACTTC.

The J gene is TRBJ2-5, the V gene TRBV28, with TRBD2 matching 9 bases. The V and J ends lost 2 bases and 2 bases, in that order; junction bases with no gene match: 6. The length of the CDR3 is 16 residues. From germline, CDR1 is MDHEN and CDR2 SYDVKM. In DNA, the CDR3 is TGTGCCAGCAGTTTAATTCTAGCGGGACAACAAGAGACCCAGTACTTC. Its protein is CASSLILAGQQETQYF.

This chain links TRBV27 with TRBJ2-1, with D unclear. The last part of the DNA fits TRBJ2-7 better; the J call may be wrong. Germline-derived CDR1 and CDR2 are MNHEY and SMNVEV (reference sequence). The CDR3 contains 16 residues. CDR3 DNA: TGTGCCAGCGATCATAGTCCGCCCCAGTCCTACAATGAGCAGTACTTC. It codes for CASDHSPPQSYNEQYF.

Only a few counts were recorded for this clonotype. The chain carries TRBV6-1 and TRBJ1-5, with D unresolved. The CDR3 sequence is 15 residues long. Germline V CDR1 and CDR2: MNHNS, SASEGT. V shed 2 bases and J shed 0 bases, with 8 bases lying between them. CDR3 residues: CASSELQLSNQPQHF. CDR3 coding DNA: TGTGCCAGCAGTGAATTGCAGCTTAGCAATCAGCCCCAGCATTTT.

The chain employs TRBV5-4 and TRBJ1-1; D call uncertain. Germline CDR1 and CDR2: SGHNT and YYREEE (reference sequence). Between the trimmed V and J ends, which lost 5 bases and 1 base, there was a span of 12 bases. This CDR3 spans 14 amino acids. The CDR3 nucleotides are TGTGCCAGCAGGCCCGGGTTGGGGAACACTGAAGCTTTCTTT. Amino acids: CASRPGLGNTEAFF. The full variable domain, rest sourced from reference TRBV5-4 and TRBJ1-1, is ETGVTQSPTHLIKTRGQQVTLRCSSQSGHNTVSWYQQALGQGPQFIFQYYREEENGRGNFPPRFSGLQFPNYSSELNVNALELDDSALYLCASRPGLGNTEAFFGQGTRLTVV.

This sequence joins TRBV27 and TRBJ2-1; TRBD2 might be the D (5 bases). Germline-derived CDR1 and CDR2 are MNHEY and SMNVEV (reference sequence). V lost 5 bases to trimming and J lost 7 bases, with 21 bases between them. This CDR3 region has 16 residues. The CDR3 DNA reads as TGTGCCAGCAGTCCCGCTAGCCATAGCCTCCCTAATGAGCAGTTCTTC. As protein: CASSPASHSLPNEQFF.

This clonotype was counted only a few times. The chain has TRBV28 and TRBJ2-7; TRBD2 might be the D (7 bases). V gave up 3 bases and J gave up 0 bases, with 12 bases separating them. Germline assignment: CDR1 MDHEN and CDR2 SYDVKM. This CDR3 has 15 amino acids. The CDR3 protein is CASSFGGPVSYEQYF. CDR3 nucleotide sequence: TGTGCCAGCAGTTTCGGGGGGCCCGTCTCCTACGAGCAGTACTTC.

This sequence joins TRBV29-1 and TRBJ2-7; perhaps TRBD1 as D (9 bases). The CDR3 is made up of 16 amino acids. Germline loops: CDR1 SQVTM, CDR2 ANQGSEA. The ends were cut back, 5 bases at V and 7 bases at J, with 27 bases in the middle. The CDR3 coding sequence is TGCAGCGTTCAGACAGGGGGTAGCGGGACCTACAATGAGCAGTACTTC. Its protein product is CSVQTGGSGTYNEQYF.

This clonotype was recorded at least ten times. V and J are TRBV29-1 and TRBJ2-6; D remains unclear. Germline-derived CDR1 and CDR2 are SQVTM and ANQGSEA. This CDR3 has 15 residues. Trimming cost V 4 bases and J 0 bases, with 10 bases left between them. The CDR3: CSVVDLLSGANVLTF. CDR3 DNA: TGCAGCGTTGTCGATCTTCTCTCTGGGGCCAACGTCCTGACTTTC.

CDR3 protein: CASSPQAGAYNEQFF. The CDR3, as DNA: TGTGCCAGCAGCCCCCAAGCGGGGGCCTACAATGAGCAGTTCTTC. The J gene is TRBJ2-1, the V gene TRBV7-9, with 8 bases fitting TRBD2. CDR3 length: 15 amino acids. V shed 5 bases and J 2 bases; nucleotides not matched to a gene: 5. Germline loops: CDR1 SEHNR, CDR2 FQNEAQ (reference sequence). Looking up the rest from reference TRBV7-9 and TRBJ2-1 gives the full variable domain: DTGVSQNPRHKITKRGQNVTFRCDPISEHNRLYWYRQTLGQGPEFLTYFQNEAQLEKSRLLSDRFSAERPKGSFSTLEIQRTEQGDSAMYLCASSPQAGAYNEQFFGPGTRLTVL.

This clonotype was counted a few times. Germline and junction disagree at one end, which may indicate a read error. CDR3 sequence reads: CATSFSRLVESTDTQYF. The CDR3 bases are TGTGCCACCAGTTTTAGTCGACTAGTAGAAAGCACAGATACGCAGTATTTT. The chain has TRBV12-3 or TRBV12-4 and TRBJ2-3; TRBD2 is a possible D gene (6 bases). The CDR3 extends over 17 amino acids.

The CDR3 is CATSDFRAGTQYF. DNA of the CDR3: TGTGCCACCAGTGATTTTAGGGCGGGTACGCAGTATTTT. The chain uses TRBV24-1 and TRBJ2-3, with D possibly TRBD2 on 5 matching bases. Germline V gene lookup returns CDR1 KGHDR and CDR2 SFDVKD. The CDR3 is 13 amino acids. The V and J ends lost 1 base and 8 bases respectively, with 9 bases between them.

This clonotype was seen a handful of times. The V gene is TRBV7-8, the J gene TRBJ2-2; D might be TRBD1 (6 bases). Trimming cost V 2 bases and J 4 bases, with 11 bases left between them. The CDR3 has 15 residues. Germline values: CDR1 SGHVS, CDR2 FQNEAQ. The chain's CDR3 is CASSLRPQGTGELFF. The DNA for the CDR3 is TGTGCCAGCAGCTTAAGGCCACAGGGCACCGGGGAGCTGTTTTTT.